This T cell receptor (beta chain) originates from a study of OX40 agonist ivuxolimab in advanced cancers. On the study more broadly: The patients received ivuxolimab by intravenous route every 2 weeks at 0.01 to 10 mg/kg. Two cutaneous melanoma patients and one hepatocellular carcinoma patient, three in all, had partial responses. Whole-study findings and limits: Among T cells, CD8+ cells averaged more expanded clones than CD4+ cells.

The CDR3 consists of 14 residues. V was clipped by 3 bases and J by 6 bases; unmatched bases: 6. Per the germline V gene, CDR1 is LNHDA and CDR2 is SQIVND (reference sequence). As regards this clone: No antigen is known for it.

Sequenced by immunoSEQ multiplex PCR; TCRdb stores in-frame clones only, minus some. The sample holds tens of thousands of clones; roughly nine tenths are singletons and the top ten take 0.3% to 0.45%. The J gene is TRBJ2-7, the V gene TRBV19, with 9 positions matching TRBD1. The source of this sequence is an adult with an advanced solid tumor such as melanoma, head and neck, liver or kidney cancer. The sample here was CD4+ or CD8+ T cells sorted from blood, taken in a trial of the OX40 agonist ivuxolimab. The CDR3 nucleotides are TGTGCCAGTAGTATGACAGGACAGGGGTTCGAGCAGTACTTC. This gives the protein CASSMTGQGFEQYF. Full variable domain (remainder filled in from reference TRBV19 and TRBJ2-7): DGGITQSPKYLFRKEGQNVTLSCEQNLNHDAMYWYRQDPGQGLRLIYYSQIVNDFQKGDIAEGYSVSREKKESFPLTVTSAQKNPTAFYLCASSMTGQGFEQYFGPGTRLTVT.